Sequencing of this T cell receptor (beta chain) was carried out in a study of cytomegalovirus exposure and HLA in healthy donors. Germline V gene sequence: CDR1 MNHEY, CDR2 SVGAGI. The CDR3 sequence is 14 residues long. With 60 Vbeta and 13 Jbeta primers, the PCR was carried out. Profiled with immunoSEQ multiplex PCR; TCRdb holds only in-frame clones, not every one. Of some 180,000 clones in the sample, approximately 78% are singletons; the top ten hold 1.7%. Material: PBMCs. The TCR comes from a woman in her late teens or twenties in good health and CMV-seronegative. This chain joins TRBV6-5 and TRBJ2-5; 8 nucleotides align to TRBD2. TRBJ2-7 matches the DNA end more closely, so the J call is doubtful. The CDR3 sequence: CASTETGGIYEQYF. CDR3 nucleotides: TGTGCCAGCACCGAAACGGGAGGGATTTACGAGCAGTACTTC.